This TCR beta chain was obtained from a study of cytomegalovirus exposure and HLA in healthy donors. CDR3 size: 15 residues. CDR1 and CDR2 from the germline V gene are SGHAT and FQNNGV. V gave up 5 bases and J gave up 4 bases, with 17 bases separating them. TCRdb's table, derived via immunoSEQ multiplex PCR, lists solely in-frame clones and lacks some. Here the sample spans roughly 150,000 clones, approximately 82% being singletons. The chain links TRBV11-2 to TRBJ1-1; TRBD1 might be the D (6 bases). Input material: PBMCs. This clonotype was sampled from a man aged 25 to 40 in good health and CMV-seropositive. The DNA of the CDR3 is TGTGCCAGCAGCAGGGACGGGGGGCCCTTCACTGAAGCTTTCTTT. Translated: CASSRDGGPFTEAFF.